This T cell receptor (beta chain) derives from a study of blood T cell repertoires in COVID-19. Sequencing was performed with immunoSEQ multiplex PCR; in TCRdb, only in-frame clones are kept and a portion is missing. The sample includes roughly 200,000 clones, about 77% of them seen just once. The CDR3 loop spans 16 amino acids. V shed 0 bases and J shed 3 bases, with 12 bases lying between them. The germline CDR1 and CDR2 sequences are KGHSH and LQKENI. This chain uses TRBV18 with TRBJ2-1; maybe TRBD2 (7 bases). This clonotype was sampled from a woman aged 80 or over with active or convalescent COVID-19. Sample: peripheral blood. The chain's CDR3 is CASSPPGGAGYNEQFF. The CDR3 nucleotides read TGTGCCAGCTCACCACCAGGGGGGGCCGGCTACAATGAGCAGTTCTTC.